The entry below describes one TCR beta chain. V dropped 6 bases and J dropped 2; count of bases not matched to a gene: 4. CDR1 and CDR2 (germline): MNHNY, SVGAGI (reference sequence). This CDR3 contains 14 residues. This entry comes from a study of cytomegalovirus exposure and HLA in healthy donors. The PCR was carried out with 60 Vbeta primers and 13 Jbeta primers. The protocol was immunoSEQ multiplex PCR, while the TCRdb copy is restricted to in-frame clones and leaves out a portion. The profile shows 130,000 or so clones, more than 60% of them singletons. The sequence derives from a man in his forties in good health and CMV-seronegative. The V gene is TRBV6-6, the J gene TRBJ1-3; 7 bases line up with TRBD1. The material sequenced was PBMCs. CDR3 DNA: TGTGCCAGCAGACAGGGGACTGCTGGAAACACCATATATTTT. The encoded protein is CASRQGTAGNTIYF.